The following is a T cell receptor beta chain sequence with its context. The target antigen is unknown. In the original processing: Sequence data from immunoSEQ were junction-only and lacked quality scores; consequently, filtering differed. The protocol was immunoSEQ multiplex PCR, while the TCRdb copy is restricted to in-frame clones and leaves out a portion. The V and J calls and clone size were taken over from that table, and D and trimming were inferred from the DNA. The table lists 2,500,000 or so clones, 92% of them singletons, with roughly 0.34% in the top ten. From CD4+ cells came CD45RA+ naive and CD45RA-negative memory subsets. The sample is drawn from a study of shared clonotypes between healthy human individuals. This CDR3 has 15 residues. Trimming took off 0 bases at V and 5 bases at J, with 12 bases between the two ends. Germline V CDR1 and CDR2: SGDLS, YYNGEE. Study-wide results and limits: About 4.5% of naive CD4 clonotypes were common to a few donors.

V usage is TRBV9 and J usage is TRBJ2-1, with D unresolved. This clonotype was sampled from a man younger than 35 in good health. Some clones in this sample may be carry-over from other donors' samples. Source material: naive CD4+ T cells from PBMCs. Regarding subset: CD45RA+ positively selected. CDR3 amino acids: CASSVAPVLNNEQFF. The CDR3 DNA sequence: TGTGCCAGCAGCGTAGCTCCCGTCCTCAACAATGAGCAGTTCTTC.